The clone carrying this T cell receptor (beta chain) showed up just a few times. The target antigen is unknown. This CDR3 is also generated by other DNA sequences in the sample. The data were obtained in a study of beta chain features in type 1 diabetes. Study information: What patients shared with healthy donors was a similar profile of age, gender and cell yields.

Expressed TCRB transcripts were sequenced after all isolated RNA was converted to cDNA. Here immunoSEQ multiplex PCR was the method, and the copy in TCRdb shows in-frame clones only, minus some. Among 330,000 or so clones listed, roughly 15% were seen once. Donors underwent one heparinised blood draw, around 120 mL on average. Per germline, CDR1 SQVTM and CDR2 ANQGSEA. The V end was cut by 4 bases, the J end by 1 base, with 3 bases between. The CDR3 extends over 11 amino acids. Study outcomes and limitations: Sequencing used cDNA, and cells with high TCR expression could therefore be over-represented.

Sequencing used central memory CD4+ T cells from blood. This sequence joins TRBV29-1 and TRBJ2-3; D remains unclear. This sequence originates from a man under 40 in good health. The CDR3 spells CSVAGTDTQYF. The CDR3, as DNA: TGCAGCGTTGCGGGCACAGATACGCAGTATTTT.